This T cell receptor (beta chain) emerged from a study of T cell clones after liver transplantation. The wider study: Tolerant meant at least one year fully off immunosuppression without liver enzymes above twice normal.

The germline V and J ends were trimmed by 3 bases and 8 bases, with 10 bases remaining between them. This CDR3 has 12 residues. In germline, CDR1 is MNHEY, CDR2 SVGAGI. TCRdb's copy holds only in-frame clones and misses some; the assay was immunoSEQ multiplex PCR. The sample shows approximately 51,000 clones, roughly nine tenths of them seen only once. The sequencing here drew on CD8+ T cells from blood, taken 12 months after liver transplant. This chain uses TRBV6-5 with TRBJ1-1; D remains unclear. The TCR was taken from a human patient who received a liver transplant. The graft donor may have contributed some T cells. The CDR3 DNA reads as TGTGCCAGCAGTTATCCCTCAAGCGAAGCTTTCTTT. Encoded protein: CASSYPSSEAFF.